Listed here are 7 T cell receptor beta chains from one sample, sequenced in a study of a mutant IDH1 vaccine in newly diagnosed glioma. Data came from immunoSEQ multiplex PCR; TCRdb stores just in-frame clones and leaves some out. This sample has 110,000 or so clones, with 75% to 90% found just once. Antigen specificity for these receptors is unknown. Time point specified: week 11, during vaccination. Vaccination used 300 ug of mutant IDH1 20-mer peptide per dose, with topical imiquimod. The sample consisted of PBMCs, taken from a glioma patient whose treatment included an IDH1 peptide vaccine. Receptors originate from a woman aged 45-65 years with glioma.

The CDR3 reads CASSTSGSSYEQYF. The CDR3 nucleotides read TGTGCCAGCAGTACTAGCGGGAGCTCCTACGAGCAGTACTTC. This chain joins TRBV6-4 and TRBJ2-5; TRBD2 matches at 11 bases. The end of the DNA is better explained by TRBJ2-7, so the J call may be wrong. CDR1 and CDR2 (germline): MRHNA, SNTAGT. This CDR3 has 14 residues.

This chain uses TRBV7-9 with TRBJ2-7; no definite D call. The V gene lost 5 bases and the J gene lost 0 bases, with 11 bases spanning the gap. CDR3 length: 14 amino acids. Germline-derived CDR1 and CDR2 are SEHNR and FQNEAQ (reference sequence). In nucleotides, the CDR3 is TGTGCCAGCAGCCCCCCCACGCGCTCCTACGAGCAGTACTTC. This translates into CASSPPTRSYEQYF. The entire variable domain, with the rest obtained from reference TRBV7-9 and TRBJ2-7, is as follows: DTGVSQNPRHKITKRGQNVTFRCDPISEHNRLYWYRQTLGQGPEFLTYFQNEAQLEKSRLLSDRFSAERPKGSFSTLEIQRTEQGDSAMYLCASSPPTRSYEQYFGPGTRLTVT.

This clone was recorded a few times. The gene calls are TRBV10-3 and TRBJ2-7, with D maybe TRBD1 (8 bases). Per the germline V gene, CDR1 is ENHRY and CDR2 is SYGVKD. V lost 4 bases to trimming and J lost 0 bases, with 13 bases between them. CDR3 length: 15 amino acids. CDR3 protein: CAISGEGQVSYEQYF. CDR3 in DNA: TGTGCCATCAGTGGGGAGGGACAGGTCTCCTACGAGCAGTACTTC.

The V gene is TRBV18, the J gene TRBJ1-5, with TRBD1 identical over 8 bases. CDR3 size: 15 residues. Losses at the gene ends were 5 bases for V and 7 bases for J; bases not matched to a gene: 10. CDR1 KGHSH and CDR2 LQKENI come from the germline V gene. CDR3 protein: CASSTGQGRYQPQHF. The CDR3 bases are TGTGCCAGCTCAACCGGACAGGGCCGTTACCAGCCCCAGCATTTT. The full variable domain, rest sourced from reference TRBV18 and TRBJ1-5, is NAGVMQNPRHLVRRRGQEARLRCSPMKGHSHVYWYRQLPEEGLKFMVYLQKENIIDESGMPKERFSAEFPKEGPSILRIQQVVRGDSAAYFCASSTGQGRYQPQHFGDGTRLSIL.

This clone was observed once. The chain uses TRBV6-5 and TRBJ1-5; possible D gene TRBD1, 6 bases. The CDR3 length is 13 residues. Germline lookup yields CDR1 MNHEY and CDR2 SVGAGI. With 6 bases removed from V and 2 bases from J, the gap between germline ends came to 8 bases. In DNA, the CDR3 is TGTGCCAGCAGCCCAGGGGGCAATCAGCCCCAGCATTTT. Its translation: CASSPGGNQPQHF.

The CDR3 nucleotides read TGTGCCAGCTCACCACCTAGGGTCCCCGGGGGCGGCTCTGGAAACACCATATATTTT. This encodes CASSPPRVPGGGSGNTIYF. The V call is TRBV18, the J call TRBJ1-3, with D perhaps TRBD1 (6 bases). Germline-derived CDR1 and CDR2 are KGHSH and LQKENI. V was trimmed by 0 bases and J by 0 bases, leaving 18 bases between them. The CDR3 spans 19 residues. Filled out from reference TRBV18 and TRBJ1-3, the complete variable domain reads NAGVMQNPRHLVRRRGQEARLRCSPMKGHSHVYWYRQLPEEGLKFMVYLQKENIIDESGMPKERFSAEFPKEGPSILRIQQVVRGDSAAYFCASSPPRVPGGGSGNTIYFGEGSWLTVV.

J is TRBJ2-7 and V is TRBV27, with TRBD2 matching over 7 bases. Germline lookup yields CDR1 MNHEY and CDR2 SMNVEV (reference sequence). The CDR3 has 14 amino acids. With V trimmed by 7 bases and J by 7 bases, 13 bases remained unmatched. The CDR3 loop is CASTEGGSTREQYF. The CDR3 coding sequence is TGTGCCAGCACCGAGGGCGGGAGTACTAGGGAGCAGTACTTC.